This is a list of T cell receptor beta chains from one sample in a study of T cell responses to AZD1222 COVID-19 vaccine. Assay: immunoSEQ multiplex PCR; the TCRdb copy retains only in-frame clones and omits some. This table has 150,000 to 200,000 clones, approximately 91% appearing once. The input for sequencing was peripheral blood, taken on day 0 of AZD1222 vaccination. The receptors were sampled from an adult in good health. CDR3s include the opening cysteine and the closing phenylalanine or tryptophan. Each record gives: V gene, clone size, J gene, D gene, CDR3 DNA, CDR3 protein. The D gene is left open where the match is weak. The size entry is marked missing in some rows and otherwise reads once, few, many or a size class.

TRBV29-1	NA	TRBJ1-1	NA	TGCAGCGTTGCGCCGGCTGGCACTGAAGCTTTCTTT	CSVAPAGTEAFF
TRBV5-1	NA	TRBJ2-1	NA	TGCGCCAGCGGGGAAGACCTGACAAGGCTCTTC	CASGEDLTRLF
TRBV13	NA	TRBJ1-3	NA	TGTGCCAGCAGCTTAAACAGGGCAAGCTCTGGAAACACCATATATTTT	CASSLNRASSGNTIYF
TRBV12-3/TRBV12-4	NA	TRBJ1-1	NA	TGTGCCAGCAGTTTAACGGGAACTGGGGAAGCTTTCTTT	CASSLTGTGEAFF
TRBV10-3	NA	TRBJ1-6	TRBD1	TGTGCCATCAGCCTACAGGGGAGGGATTCACCCCTCCACTTT	CAISLQGRDSPLHF
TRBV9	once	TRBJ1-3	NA	TGTGCCAGCAGCGTAGATGACCCTCGCTCTGGAAACACCATATATTTT	CASSVDDPRSGNTIYF
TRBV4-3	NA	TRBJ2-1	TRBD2	TGCGCCAGCAGCCAAGACAGGACCGCACCGGGACTAGCGGGGTACAATGAGCAGTTCTTC	CASSQDRTAPGLAGYNEQFF
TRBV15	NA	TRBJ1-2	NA	TGTGCCACCAGCAGAGATCGTGGGACAAGAAATGGCTACACCTTC	CATSRDRGTRNGYTF
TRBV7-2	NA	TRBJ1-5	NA	TGTGCCAGCAGCACCGGGACAAATAGCAATCAGCCCCAGCATTTT	CASSTGTNSNQPQHF
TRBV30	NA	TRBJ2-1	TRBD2	TGTGCCTGGAGGACTAGCGGGACCTTCTTCTTC	CAWRTSGTFFF
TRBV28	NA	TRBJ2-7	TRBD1	TGTGCCAGCAGCTCCGGGACAGGGTCGGTCGAGCAGTACTTC	CASSSGTGSVEQYF
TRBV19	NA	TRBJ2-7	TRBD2	TGTGCCAGCGGGACTAGCGGGTCCTACGAGCAGTACTTC	CASGTSGSYEQYF
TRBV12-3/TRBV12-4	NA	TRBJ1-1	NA	TGTGCCAGCACCGCGGCGGTTGGCACTGAAGCTTTCTTT	CASTAAVGTEAFF
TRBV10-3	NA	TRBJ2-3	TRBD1	TGTGCCATCGGGGGGGACAGGGTGCGGGTCATAGAGGAGATTAGAGGCACAGATACGCAGTATTTT	CAIGGDRVRVIEEIRGTDTQYF
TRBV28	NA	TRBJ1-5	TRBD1	TGTGCCAGCAGTTCGCCCGGGGACAGGGACAATCAGCCCCAGCATTTT	CASSSPGDRDNQPQHF
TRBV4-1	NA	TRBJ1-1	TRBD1	TGCGCCAGCAGCCACCCGGGACAGGGGATGAACACTGAAGCTTTCTTT	CASSHPGQGMNTEAFF
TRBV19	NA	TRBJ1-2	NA	TGTGCCAGTAGTACCTCCCGACGGTTAGCTAACTATGGCTACACCTTC	CASSTSRRLANYGYTF
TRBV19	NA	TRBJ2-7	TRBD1	TGTGCCAGTAGTATTCAAACCGGGACAGGGGGCGAGCAGTACTTC	CASSIQTGTGGEQYF
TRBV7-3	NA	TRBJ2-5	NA	TGTGCCAGCAGCTTAAACCCTGGAGAGACCCAGTACTTC	CASSLNPGETQYF
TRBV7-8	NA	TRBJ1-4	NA	TGTGCCAGCAGCTTAGACCAGGGACTAACTAATGAAAAACTGTTTTTT	CASSLDQGLTNEKLFF
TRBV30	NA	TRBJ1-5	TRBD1	TGTGCCTGGAGTGTAGGACAGGGCGATCAGCCCCAGCATTTT	CAWSVGQGDQPQHF
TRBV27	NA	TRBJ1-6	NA	TGTGCCAGCAGCCAAACCGGGACAAAGGGCTCACCCCTCCACTTT	CASSQTGTKGSPLHF
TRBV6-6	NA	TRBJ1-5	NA	TGTGCCAGCGGGATCAGCTCCGGCAATCAGCCCCAGCATTTT	CASGISSGNQPQHF
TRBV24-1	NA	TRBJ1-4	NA	TGTGCCACCAGTGATGGGACCACTGGGGCAACTAATGAAAAACTGTTTTTT	CATSDGTTGATNEKLFF
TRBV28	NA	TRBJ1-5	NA	TGTGCCAGCAGTGGGGGGTATCAGCCCCAGCATTTT	CASSGGYQPQHF
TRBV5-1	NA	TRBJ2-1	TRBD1	TGCGCCAGCAGCTACCCGGGACAGGGTTTAGGTGAGCAGTTCTTC	CASSYPGQGLGEQFF
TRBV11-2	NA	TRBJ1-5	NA	TGTGCCAGCAGCTTAGATCGAACGGGGAATCAGCCCCAGCATTTT	CASSLDRTGNQPQHF
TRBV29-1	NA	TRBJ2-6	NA	TGCAGCACGAGTTCCTCTGGGGCCAACGTCCTGACTTTC	CSTSSSGANVLTF
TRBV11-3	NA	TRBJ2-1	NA	TGTGCCAGCAGCCTTTACGGGACCCGAGGTGAGCAGTTCTTC	CASSLYGTRGEQFF
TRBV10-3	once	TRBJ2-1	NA	TGTGCCATCAGTGAGTCGGGGAGTAACAATGAGCAGTTCTTC	CAISESGSNNEQFF
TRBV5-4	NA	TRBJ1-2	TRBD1	TGTGCCAGCAGCCCTCAGGGGGACAATAACTATGGCTACACCTTC	CASSPQGDNNYGYTF
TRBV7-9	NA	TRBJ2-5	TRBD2	TGTGCCAGCATCTCCGACCTTGAGGGAGGGAGGCAAGAGACCCAGTACTTC	CASISDLEGGRQETQYF
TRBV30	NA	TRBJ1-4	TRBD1	TGTGCCTGGAGTGTCCCGGACAGGGGAGGGGCCCGACTGTTTTTT	CAWSVPDRGGARLFF
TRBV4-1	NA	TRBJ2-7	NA	TGCGCCAGCAGCCAAGATTGGGGGGCCCGTGGTAGGAAGTACTTC	CASSQDWGARGRKYF
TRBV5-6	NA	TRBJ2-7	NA	TGTGCCAGCAGCTTAGTCTTCTACGAGCAGTACTTC	CASSLVFYEQYF
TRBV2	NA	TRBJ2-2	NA	TGTGCCAGCACGCGAGAACAGAACACCGGGGAGCTGTTTTTT	CASTREQNTGELFF
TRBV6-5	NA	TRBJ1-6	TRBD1	TGTGCCAGCCAACAGGGGAATTCACCCCTCCACTTT	CASQQGNSPLHF